This TCR beta chain was observed in a study of OX40 agonist ivuxolimab in advanced cancers. Whole-study context: The patients' treatment was ivuxolimab, an agonistic anti-OX40 (CD134) antibody. The dose-escalation cohort was around 83% male, with a mean age of around 60 years, ranging roughly 20 to 80.

Assay: immunoSEQ multiplex PCR; the TCRdb copy retains only in-frame clones and omits some. The sample includes 60,000 to 80,000 clones, about 86% of them seen just once. Regarding this clone: What it binds is unknown.

Trimming stripped 8 bases from V and 5 bases from J, with 12 bases between. Germline V gives CDR1 MNHGY, CDR2 SVAAGI. This CDR3 comprises 12 residues. Study conclusions and caveats: CD8+ T cells were the subset that, on average, had more expanded clones than CD4+. CD4+ and CD8+ T cells in blood underwent clonal expansion by week 6 at 0.1 to 3.0 mg/kg.

Material: CD4+ or CD8+ T cells sorted from blood, obtained in a trial of the OX40 agonist ivuxolimab. The chain uses TRBV6-9 and TRBJ1-2, with D possibly being TRBD1 (6 bases). The origin of this receptor is an adult with an advanced solid tumor such as melanoma, head and neck, liver or kidney cancer. The CDR3 nucleotides are TGTGCCAGCTATGACAGGATTTATGGCTACACCTTC. It yields the protein CASYDRIYGYTF.